This TCR beta chain was found in a study of CD4 T cells in relation to SARS-CoV-2 and coronaviruses. General observations from the study: No donor gave both pre-pandemic and post-infection samples. Crossreactive clones expanded significantly less to SARS-CoV-2 than monoreactive clones. In around 60% of donors, memory CD4+ clonotypes crossrecognized SARS-CoV-2 and at least one common cold coronavirus spike.

Comment on this clone: The antigen is not known. At one of its ends the junction is not consistent with the germline gene, which may arise from a read error.

Here immunoSEQ multiplex PCR was the method, and the copy in TCRdb shows in-frame clones only, minus some. The profile covers about 68,000 clones, with approximately 95% appearing a single time and under 0.3% taken by the ten largest. The unexposed donors gave CD4+ T cells in about 2011-2018, prior to COVID-19. CDR3 size: 14 residues. Germline V gene sequence: CDR1 SGHKS, CDR2 YYEKEE (reference sequence). This clonotype originated in a human donor in good health. Sequenced input: naive CD4+ T cells from PBMCs. Subset of the sample: naive CD4+ T cells isolated by negative enrichment. V is TRBV5-5 and J is TRBJ1-6; tentatively, D is TRBD1 (6 bases). The DNA for the CDR3 is TGTGCGAGCAACAGGGTAGGGGATAATTCACCCCTCCACTTT. It codes for CASNRVGDNSPLHF.